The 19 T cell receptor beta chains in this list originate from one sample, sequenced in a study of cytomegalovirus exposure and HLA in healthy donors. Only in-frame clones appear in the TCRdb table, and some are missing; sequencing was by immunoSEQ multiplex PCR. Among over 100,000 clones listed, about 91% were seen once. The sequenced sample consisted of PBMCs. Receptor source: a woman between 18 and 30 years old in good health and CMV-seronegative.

The CDR3 here is CASSIRQTTGELFF. The DNA for the CDR3 is TGTGCCAGCAGTATACGACAGACCACCGGGGAGCTGTTTTTT. The V and J genes are TRBV6-5 and TRBJ2-2; D is possibly TRBD1 (5 bases). Germline CDR1 MNHEY, CDR2 SVGAGI. V was pared by 5 bases and J by 4 bases, with 11 bases between. The CDR3 is made up of 14 amino acids.

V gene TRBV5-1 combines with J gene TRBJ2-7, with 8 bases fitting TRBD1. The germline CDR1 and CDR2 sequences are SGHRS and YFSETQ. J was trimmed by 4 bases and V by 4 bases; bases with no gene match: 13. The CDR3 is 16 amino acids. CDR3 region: CASSPSLGRGQYEQYF. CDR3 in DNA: TGCGCCAGCAGCCCATCCCTTGGCAGGGGGCAGTACGAGCAGTACTTC.

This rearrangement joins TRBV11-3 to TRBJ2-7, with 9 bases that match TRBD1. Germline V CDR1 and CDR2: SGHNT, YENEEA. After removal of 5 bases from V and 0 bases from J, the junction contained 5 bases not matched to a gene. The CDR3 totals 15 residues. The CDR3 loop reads CASSPGTGRSYEQYF. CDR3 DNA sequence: TGTGCCAGCAGCCCCGGGACAGGGCGCTCCTACGAGCAGTACTTC.

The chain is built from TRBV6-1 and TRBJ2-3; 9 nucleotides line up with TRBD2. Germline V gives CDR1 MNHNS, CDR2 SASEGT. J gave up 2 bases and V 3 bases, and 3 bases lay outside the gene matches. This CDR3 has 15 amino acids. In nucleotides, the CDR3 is TGTGCCAGCAGTGATCGACTAGCGGACACAGATACGCAGTATTTT. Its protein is CASSDRLADTDTQYF.

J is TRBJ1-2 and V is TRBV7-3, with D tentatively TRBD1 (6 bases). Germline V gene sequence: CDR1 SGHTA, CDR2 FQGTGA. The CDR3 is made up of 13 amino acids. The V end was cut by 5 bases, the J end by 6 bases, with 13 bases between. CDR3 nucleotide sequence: TGTGCCAGCAGCCGTGGGGCAGGGGATGGCTACACCTTC. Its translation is CASSRGAGDGYTF.

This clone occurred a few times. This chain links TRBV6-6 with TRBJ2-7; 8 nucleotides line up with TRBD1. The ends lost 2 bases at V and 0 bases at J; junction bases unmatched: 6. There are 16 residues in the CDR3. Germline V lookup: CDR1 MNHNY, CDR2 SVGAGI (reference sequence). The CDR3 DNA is TGTGCCAGCAGTTACCCAGAGGACAGGGTCTCCTACGAGCAGTACTTC. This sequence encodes CASSYPEDRVSYEQYF.

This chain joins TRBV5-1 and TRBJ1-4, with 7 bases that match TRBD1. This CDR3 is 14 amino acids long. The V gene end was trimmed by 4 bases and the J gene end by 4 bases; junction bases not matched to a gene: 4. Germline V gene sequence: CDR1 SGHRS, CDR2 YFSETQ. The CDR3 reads CASSPTGYNEKLFF. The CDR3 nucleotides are TGCGCCAGCAGCCCGACAGGGTATAATGAAAAACTGTTTTTT.

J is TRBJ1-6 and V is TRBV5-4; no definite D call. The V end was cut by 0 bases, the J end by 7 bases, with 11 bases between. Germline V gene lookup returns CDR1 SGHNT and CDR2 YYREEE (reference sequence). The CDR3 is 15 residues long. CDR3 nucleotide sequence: TGTGCCAGCAGCTTGGGCAGTGTAACGAATTCACCCCTCCACTTT. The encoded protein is CASSLGSVTNSPLHF.

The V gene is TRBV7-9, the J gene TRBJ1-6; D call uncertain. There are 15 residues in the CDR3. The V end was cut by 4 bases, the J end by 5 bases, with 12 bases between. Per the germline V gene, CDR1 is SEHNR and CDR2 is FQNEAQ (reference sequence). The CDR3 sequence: CASSSGIGNNSPLHF. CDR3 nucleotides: TGTGCCAGCAGCTCGGGGATTGGGAATAATTCACCCCTCCACTTT.

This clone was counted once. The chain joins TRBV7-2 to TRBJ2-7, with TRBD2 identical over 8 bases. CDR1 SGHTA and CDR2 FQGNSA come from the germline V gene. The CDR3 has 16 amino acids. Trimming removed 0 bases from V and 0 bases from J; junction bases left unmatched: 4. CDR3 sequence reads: CASSLAGGGLSYEQYF. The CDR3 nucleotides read TGTGCCAGCAGCTTAGCTGGCGGGGGGCTCTCCTACGAGCAGTACTTC.

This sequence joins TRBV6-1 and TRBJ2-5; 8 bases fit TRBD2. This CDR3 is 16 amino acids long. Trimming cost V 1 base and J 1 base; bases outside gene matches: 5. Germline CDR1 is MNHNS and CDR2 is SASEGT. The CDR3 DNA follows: TGTGCCAGCAGTGAAGTAGCCGGGGGGGGCCAAGAGACCCAGTACTTC. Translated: CASSEVAGGGQETQYF.

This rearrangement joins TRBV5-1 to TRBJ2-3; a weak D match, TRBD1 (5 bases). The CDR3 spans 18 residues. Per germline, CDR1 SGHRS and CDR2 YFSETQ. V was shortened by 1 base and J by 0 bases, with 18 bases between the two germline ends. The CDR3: CASSLFTPTGYSTDTQYF. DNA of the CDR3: TGCGCCAGCAGCTTGTTTACCCCCACAGGTTATAGCACAGATACGCAGTATTTT.

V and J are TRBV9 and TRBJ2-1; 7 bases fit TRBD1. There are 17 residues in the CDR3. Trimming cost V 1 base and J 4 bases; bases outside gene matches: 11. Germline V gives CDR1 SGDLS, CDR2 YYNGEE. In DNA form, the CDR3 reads TGTGCCAGCAGCGTACCGCTAACCGGGACAGCATACAATGAGCAGTTCTTC. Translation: CASSVPLTGTAYNEQFF.

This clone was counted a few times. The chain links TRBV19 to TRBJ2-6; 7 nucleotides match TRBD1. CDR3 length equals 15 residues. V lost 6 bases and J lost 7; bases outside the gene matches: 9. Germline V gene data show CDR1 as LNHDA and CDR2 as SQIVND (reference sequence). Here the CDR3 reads CASSTDRMTANVLTF. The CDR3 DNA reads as TGTGCCAGTAGCACGGACAGGATGACCGCCAACGTCCTGACTTTC.

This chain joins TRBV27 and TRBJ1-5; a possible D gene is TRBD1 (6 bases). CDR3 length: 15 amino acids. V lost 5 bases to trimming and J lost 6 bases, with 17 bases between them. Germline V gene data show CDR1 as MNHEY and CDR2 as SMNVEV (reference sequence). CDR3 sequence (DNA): TGTGCCAGCAGTGGACAGTATAGCATGTCTCAGCCCCAGCATTTT. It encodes CASSGQYSMSQPQHF.

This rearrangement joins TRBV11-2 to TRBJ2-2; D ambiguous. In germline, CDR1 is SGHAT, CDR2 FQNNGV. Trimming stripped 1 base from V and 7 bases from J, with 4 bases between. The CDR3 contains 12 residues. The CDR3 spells CASSLVGGELFF. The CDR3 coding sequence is TGTGCCAGCAGCTTAGTCGGCGGGGAGCTGTTTTTT.

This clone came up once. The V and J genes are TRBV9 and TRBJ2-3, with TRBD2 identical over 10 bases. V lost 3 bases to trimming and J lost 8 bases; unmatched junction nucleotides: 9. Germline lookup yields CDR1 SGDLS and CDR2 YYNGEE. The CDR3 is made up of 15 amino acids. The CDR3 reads CASSGSGGAPPTQYF. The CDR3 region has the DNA TGTGCCAGCAGCGGAAGCGGGGGGGCTCCCCCTACGCAGTATTTT. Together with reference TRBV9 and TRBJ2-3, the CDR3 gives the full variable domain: DSGVTQTPKHLITATGQRVTLRCSPRSGDLSVYWYQQSLDQGLQFLIQYYNGEERAKGNILERFSAQQFPDLHSELNLSSLELGDSALYFCASSGSGGAPPTQYFGPGTRLTVL.

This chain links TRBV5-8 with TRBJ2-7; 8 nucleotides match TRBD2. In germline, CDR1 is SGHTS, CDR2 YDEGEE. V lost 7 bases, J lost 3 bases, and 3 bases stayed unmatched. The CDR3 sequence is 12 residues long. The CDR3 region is CASRSGSYEQYF. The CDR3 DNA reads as TGTGCCAGCCGGAGCGGGAGCTACGAGCAGTACTTC.

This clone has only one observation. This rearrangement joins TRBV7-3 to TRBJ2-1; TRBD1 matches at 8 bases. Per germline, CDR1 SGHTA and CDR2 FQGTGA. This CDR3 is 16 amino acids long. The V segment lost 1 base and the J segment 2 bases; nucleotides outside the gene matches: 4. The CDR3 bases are TGTGCCAGCAGCTTAAATCAGGGGGCGGCCTACAATGAGCAGTTCTTC. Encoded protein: CASSLNQGAAYNEQFF.